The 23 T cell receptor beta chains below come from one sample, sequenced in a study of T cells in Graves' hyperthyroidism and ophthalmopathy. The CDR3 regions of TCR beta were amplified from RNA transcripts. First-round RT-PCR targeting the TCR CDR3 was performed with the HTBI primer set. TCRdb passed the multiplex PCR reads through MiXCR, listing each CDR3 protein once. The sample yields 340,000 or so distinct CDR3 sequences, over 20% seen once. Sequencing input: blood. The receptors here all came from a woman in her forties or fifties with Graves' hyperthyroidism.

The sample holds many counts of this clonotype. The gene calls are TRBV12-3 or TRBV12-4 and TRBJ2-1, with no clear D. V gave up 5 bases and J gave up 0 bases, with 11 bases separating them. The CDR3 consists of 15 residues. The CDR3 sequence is CASSLQASSYNEQFF. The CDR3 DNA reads TGTGCCAGCAGTCTTCAGGCGAGCTCCTACAATGAGCAGTTCTTC.

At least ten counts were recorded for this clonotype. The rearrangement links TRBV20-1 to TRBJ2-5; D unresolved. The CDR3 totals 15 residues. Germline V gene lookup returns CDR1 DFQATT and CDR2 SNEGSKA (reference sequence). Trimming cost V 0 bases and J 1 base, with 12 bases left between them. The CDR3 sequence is CSARDSTDPQETQYF. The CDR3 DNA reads TGCAGTGCTAGAGATAGCACGGACCCCCAAGAGACCCAGTACTTC.

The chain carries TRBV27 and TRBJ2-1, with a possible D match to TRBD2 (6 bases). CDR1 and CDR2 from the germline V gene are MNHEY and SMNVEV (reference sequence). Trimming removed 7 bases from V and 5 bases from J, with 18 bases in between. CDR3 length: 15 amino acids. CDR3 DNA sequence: TGTGCCAGCACCTCGGGGGTACCCGGCAACAATGAGCAGTTCTTC. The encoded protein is CASTSGVPGNNEQFF.

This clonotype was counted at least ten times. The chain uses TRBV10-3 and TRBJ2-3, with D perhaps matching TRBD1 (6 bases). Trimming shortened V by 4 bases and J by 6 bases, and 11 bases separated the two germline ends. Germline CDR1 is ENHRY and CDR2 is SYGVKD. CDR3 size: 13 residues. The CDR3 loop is CAISGTATDTQYF. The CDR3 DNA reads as TGTGCCATCAGTGGGACAGCCACTGATACGCAGTATTTT.

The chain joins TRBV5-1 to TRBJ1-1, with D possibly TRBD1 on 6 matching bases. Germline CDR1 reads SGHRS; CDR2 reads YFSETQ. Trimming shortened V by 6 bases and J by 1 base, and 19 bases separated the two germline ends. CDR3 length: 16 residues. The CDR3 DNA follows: TGCGCCAGCAACCCAAATAACGGACAGTCGAACACTGAAGCTTTCTTT. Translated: CASNPNNGQSNTEAFF.

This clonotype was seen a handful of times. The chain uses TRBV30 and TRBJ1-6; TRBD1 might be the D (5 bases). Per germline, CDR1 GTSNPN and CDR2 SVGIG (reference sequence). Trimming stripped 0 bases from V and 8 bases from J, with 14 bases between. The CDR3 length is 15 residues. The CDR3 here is CAWSVLRVFDSPLHF. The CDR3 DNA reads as TGTGCCTGGAGTGTACTCAGGGTTTTCGATTCACCCCTCCACTTT.

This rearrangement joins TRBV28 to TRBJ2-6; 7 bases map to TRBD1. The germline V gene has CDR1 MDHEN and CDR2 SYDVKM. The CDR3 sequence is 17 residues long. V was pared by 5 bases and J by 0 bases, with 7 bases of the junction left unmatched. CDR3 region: CASSQGDSLSGANVLTF. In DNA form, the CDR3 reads TGTGCCAGCAGTCAAGGGGACAGCCTCTCTGGGGCCAACGTCCTGACTTTC. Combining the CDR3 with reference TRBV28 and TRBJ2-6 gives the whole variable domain DVKVTQSSRYLVKRTGEKVFLECVQDMDHENMFWYRQDPGLGLRLIYFSYDVKMKEKGDIPEGYSVSREKKERFSLILESASTNQTSMYLCASSQGDSLSGANVLTFGAGSRLTVL.

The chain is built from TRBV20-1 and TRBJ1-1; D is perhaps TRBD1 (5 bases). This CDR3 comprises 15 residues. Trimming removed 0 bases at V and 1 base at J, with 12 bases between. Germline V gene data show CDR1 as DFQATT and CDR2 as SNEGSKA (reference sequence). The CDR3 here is CSARDLAGPNTEAFF. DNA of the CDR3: TGCAGTGCTAGAGATCTGGCAGGGCCGAACACTGAAGCTTTCTTT.

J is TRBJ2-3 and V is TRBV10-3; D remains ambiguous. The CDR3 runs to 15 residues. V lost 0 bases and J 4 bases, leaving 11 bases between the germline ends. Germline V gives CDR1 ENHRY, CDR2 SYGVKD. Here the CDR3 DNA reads TGTGCCATCAGTGAGTCGTCAGTTGGGGCAGATACGCAGTATTTT. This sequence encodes CAISESSVGADTQYF.

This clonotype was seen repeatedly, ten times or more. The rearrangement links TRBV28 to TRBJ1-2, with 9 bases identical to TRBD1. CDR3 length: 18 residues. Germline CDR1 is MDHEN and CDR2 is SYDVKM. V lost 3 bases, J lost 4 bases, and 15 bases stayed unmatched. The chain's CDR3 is CASSFPRLGTGKSYGYTF. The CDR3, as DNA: TGTGCCAGCAGTTTTCCCCGACTTGGGACAGGGAAGTCCTATGGCTACACCTTC.

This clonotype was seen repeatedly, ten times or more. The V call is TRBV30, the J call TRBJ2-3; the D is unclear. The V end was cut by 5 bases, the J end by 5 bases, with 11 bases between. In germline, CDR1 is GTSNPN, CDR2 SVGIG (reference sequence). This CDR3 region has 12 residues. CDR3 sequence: CAWVGTGDTQYF. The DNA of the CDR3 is TGTGCCTGGGTTGGCACCGGAGATACGCAGTATTTT.

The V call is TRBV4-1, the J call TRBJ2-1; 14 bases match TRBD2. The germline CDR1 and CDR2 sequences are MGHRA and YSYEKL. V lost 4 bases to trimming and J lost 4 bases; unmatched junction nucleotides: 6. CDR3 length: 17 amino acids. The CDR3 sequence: CASSPGLAGVLYNEQFF. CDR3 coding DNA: TGCGCCAGCAGCCCGGGACTAGCGGGAGTCCTGTACAATGAGCAGTTCTTC.

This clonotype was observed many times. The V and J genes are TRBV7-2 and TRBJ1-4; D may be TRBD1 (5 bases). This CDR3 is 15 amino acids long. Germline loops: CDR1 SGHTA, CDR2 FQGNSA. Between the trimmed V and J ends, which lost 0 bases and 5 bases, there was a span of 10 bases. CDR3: CASSLAGTQNEKLFF. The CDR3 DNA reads TGTGCCAGCAGCTTAGCCGGGACTCAAAATGAAAAACTGTTTTTT.

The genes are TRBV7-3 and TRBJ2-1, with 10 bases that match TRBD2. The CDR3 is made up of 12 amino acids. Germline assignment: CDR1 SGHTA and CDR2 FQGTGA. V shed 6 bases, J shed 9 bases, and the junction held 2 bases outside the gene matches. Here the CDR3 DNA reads TGTGCCAGCAGGTCTAGCGGGGGTGAGCAGTTCTTC. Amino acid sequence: CASRSSGGEQFF.

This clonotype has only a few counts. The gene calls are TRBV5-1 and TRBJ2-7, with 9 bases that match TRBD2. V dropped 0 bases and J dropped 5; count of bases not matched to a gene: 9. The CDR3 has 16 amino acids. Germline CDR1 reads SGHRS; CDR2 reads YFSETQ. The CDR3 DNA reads TGCGCCAGCAGCTTGGAGCAGGCGGGAGGGGGGGACGAGCAGTACTTC. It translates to CASSLEQAGGGDEQYF.

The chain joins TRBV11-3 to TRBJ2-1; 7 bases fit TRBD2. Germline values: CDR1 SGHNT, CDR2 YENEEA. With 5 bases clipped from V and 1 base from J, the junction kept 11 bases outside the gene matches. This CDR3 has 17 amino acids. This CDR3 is CASSGGGWSFSYNEQFF. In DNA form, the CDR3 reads TGTGCCAGCAGCGGGGGAGGGTGGAGCTTTTCCTACAATGAGCAGTTCTTC.

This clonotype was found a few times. This CDR3 is CASSLSRGRSYNEQFF. Here the CDR3 DNA reads TGTGCCAGCAGTTTGAGTCGCGGGAGGTCCTACAATGAGCAGTTCTTC. J is TRBJ2-1 and V is TRBV12-3 or TRBV12-4; 8 bases are a match to TRBD2. This CDR3 has 16 amino acids. Germline trimming cut 3 bases from V and 1 base from J; bases unmatched to any gene: 5.

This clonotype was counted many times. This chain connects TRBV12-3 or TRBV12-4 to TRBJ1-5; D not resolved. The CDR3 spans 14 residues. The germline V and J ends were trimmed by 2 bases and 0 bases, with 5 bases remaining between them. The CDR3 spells CASSLQYSNQPQHF. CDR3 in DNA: TGTGCCAGCAGTTTACAATATAGCAATCAGCCCCAGCATTTT.

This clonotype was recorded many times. The CDR3 nucleotides are TGTGCCAGCAGACAGGGGAGCTTCAACTATGGCTACACCTTC. Translating gives CASRQGSFNYGYTF. This chain joins TRBV28 and TRBJ1-2, with 7 bases that match TRBD1. Trimming removed 6 bases from V and 2 bases from J; junction bases left unmatched: 6. Germline V gene sequence: CDR1 MDHEN, CDR2 SYDVKM. The CDR3 is 14 amino acids.

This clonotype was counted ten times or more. The CDR3 region is CASSLDNGGNTIYF. CDR3 DNA: TGCGCCAGCAGCTTGGACAACGGTGGAAACACCATATATTTT. The chain joins TRBV5-1 to TRBJ1-3; D call uncertain. CDR3 length equals 14 residues. V was trimmed by 0 bases and J by 3 bases, leaving 7 bases between them. Germline values: CDR1 SGHRS, CDR2 YFSETQ.

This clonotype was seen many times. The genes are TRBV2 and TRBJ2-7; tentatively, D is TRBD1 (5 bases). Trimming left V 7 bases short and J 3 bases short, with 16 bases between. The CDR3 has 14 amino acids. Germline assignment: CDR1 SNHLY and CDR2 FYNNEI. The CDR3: CASTEQAGNYEQYF. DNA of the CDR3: TGTGCCAGCACCGAACAGGCAGGGAACTACGAGCAGTACTTC.

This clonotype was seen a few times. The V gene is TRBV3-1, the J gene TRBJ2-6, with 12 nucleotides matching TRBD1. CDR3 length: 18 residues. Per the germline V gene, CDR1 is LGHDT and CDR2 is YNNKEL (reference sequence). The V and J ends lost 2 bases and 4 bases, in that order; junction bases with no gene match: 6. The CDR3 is CASSQPGQGARGANVLTF. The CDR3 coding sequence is TGTGCCAGCAGCCAACCGGGACAGGGGGCTAGAGGGGCCAACGTCCTGACTTTC.

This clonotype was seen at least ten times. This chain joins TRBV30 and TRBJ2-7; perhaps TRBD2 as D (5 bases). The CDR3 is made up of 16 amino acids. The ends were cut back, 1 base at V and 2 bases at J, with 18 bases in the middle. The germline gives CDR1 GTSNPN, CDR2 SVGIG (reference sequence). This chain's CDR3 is CAWSALGTVGPYEQYF. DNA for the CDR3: TGTGCCTGGAGTGCACTAGGCACTGTAGGGCCCTACGAGCAGTACTTC.